The next 5 T cell receptor beta chains were all read from a single sample in a study of type 1 regulatory T cells. A single record per CDR3 protein comes from TCRdb applying MiXCR to the reads. The sample includes some 89,000 distinct CDR3 sequences, roughly 31% of them seen just once. Sequencing was performed on CD4+ T cells, either the whole sample or a sorted fraction (not recorded which). The source is a human donor in good health.

This clonotype was recorded a few times. The chain joins TRBV14 to TRBJ2-6; weak D call: TRBD1 (7 bases). CDR3 length equals 18 residues. Germline V CDR1 and CDR2: SGHDN, FVKESK. Trimming took 4 bases from V and 0 from J, leaving 16 bases between them. CDR3 nucleotide sequence: TGTGCCAGCAGCCTCAAGACAGGGAGGCCCTCTGGGGCCAACGTCCTGACTTTC. Protein product: CASSLKTGRPSGANVLTF.

This clonotype was detected a few times. The rearrangement uses TRBV7-2 and TRBJ1-2; 8 nucleotides match TRBD1. CDR1 and CDR2 from the germline V gene are SGHTA and FQGNSA. The CDR3 is 14 amino acids. J lost 4 bases, V lost 5 bases, and 6 bases had no gene match. CDR3 amino acids: CASSPAGGLYGYTF. CDR3 nucleotides: TGTGCCAGCAGCCCCGCAGGGGGCCTCTATGGCTACACCTTC.

This clonotype has just a few counts. The chain employs TRBV20-1 and TRBJ2-5; possibly TRBD2 for D (5 bases). This CDR3 has 14 amino acids. V shed 3 bases and J shed 3 bases, with 14 bases lying between them. CDR1 is DFQATT, CDR2 SNEGSKA, per germline (reference sequence). In DNA form, the CDR3 reads TGCAGTGCTAGCGTGAGCGGATTGGAAGAGACCCAGTACTTC. It is translated as CSASVSGLEETQYF.

Many counts were recorded for this clonotype. The chain couples TRBV5-5 to TRBJ1-2, with 7 bases identical to TRBD1. This CDR3 has 16 amino acids. Germline lookup yields CDR1 SGHKS and CDR2 YYEKEE (reference sequence). V was pared by 2 bases and J by 5 bases, with 12 bases of the junction left unmatched. Written as DNA, the CDR3 is TGTGCCAGCAGCTTTGGCAGGGGGAAGGAGTTATATGGCTACACCTTC. Protein product: CASSFGRGKELYGYTF.

Only a few counts were recorded for this clonotype. The chain recombines TRBV7-2 with TRBJ2-2; D tentatively fits TRBD1 or TRBD2 (5 bases each). Trimming removed 5 bases from V and 0 bases from J, with 13 bases in between. CDR3 size: 16 residues. The germline gives CDR1 SGHTA, CDR2 FQGNSA. DNA for the CDR3: TGTGCCAGCAGCCGACAGCGGAGCACGAACACCGGGGAGCTGTTTTTT. It is translated as CASSRQRSTNTGELFF.